This TCR beta chain was sequenced for a study of CD8+CD57+ T cells in acquired aplastic anemia. It was patients with CD8+CD57+ cell expansion by flow cytometry who were chosen for sequencing. Patients had undergone no therapy by the time their blood was sampled. Losses at the gene ends were 0 bases for V and 7 bases for J; bases not matched to a gene: 5. The CDR3 covers 14 residues. Germline V lookup: CDR1 ENHRY, CDR2 SYGVKD. According to the study, genomic DNA was the template for TCR beta VDJ and CDR3 profiling. TCRdb processed the reads anew with MiXCR; each CDR3 protein has one entry. The table has 190,000 or so distinct CDR3 sequences, around 48% seen once. Notes on the study in general: Researchers report that around 31 CD8+ CDR3 sequences appeared in both patients and controls.

Concerning this clonotype itself: What it binds is unknown.

This sequence originates from a human donor with aplastic anemia. The chain has TRBV10-3 and TRBJ2-5, with TRBD2 matching 7 bases. The sample comprised sorted CD4+, CD8+, or CD8+CD57+ T cells (not recorded which) from PBMCs. As DNA, the CDR3 is TGTGCCATCAGTGAGTCTGGGGGGGAAGTGACCCAGTACTTC. Translating gives CAISESGGEVTQYF.